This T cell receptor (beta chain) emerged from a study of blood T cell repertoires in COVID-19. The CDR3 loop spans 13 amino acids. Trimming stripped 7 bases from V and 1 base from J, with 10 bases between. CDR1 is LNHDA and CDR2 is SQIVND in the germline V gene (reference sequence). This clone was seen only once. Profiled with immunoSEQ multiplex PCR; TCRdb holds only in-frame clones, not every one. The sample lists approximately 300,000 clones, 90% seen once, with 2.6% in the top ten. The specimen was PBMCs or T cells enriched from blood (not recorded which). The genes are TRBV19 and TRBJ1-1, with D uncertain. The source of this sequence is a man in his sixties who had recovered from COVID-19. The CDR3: CASNPGKNTEAFF. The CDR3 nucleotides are TGTGCCAGTAATCCGGGGAAGAACACTGAAGCTTTCTTT.